The entry below gives a single T cell receptor (beta chain) sequence along with its context. Antigen specificity is unknown. CDR3 length: 14 residues. V was trimmed by 7 bases and J by 1 base, leaving 13 bases between them. Per germline, CDR1 MDHEN and CDR2 SYDVKM. This entry is derived from a study of early stage breast cancer tumors. General study points: Tumors had about 2.5-fold higher T cell density and higher clonality than adjacent normal breast tissue.

TCRdb's copy holds only in-frame clones and misses some; the assay was immunoSEQ multiplex PCR. The sample includes 5,000 to 6,500 clones, just under 70% seen only once; the top ten take around 13%. This chain connects TRBV28 to TRBJ1-1; D not resolved. This sequence originates from a person in their 60s with breast cancer. The sample comprised normal breast tissue next to the tumor. CDR3 protein: CASTLGRGNTEAFF. In nucleotides, the CDR3 is TGTGCCAGCACCCTGGGTCGGGGGAACACTGAAGCTTTCTTT. Full variable domain (rest looked up from reference TRBV28 and TRBJ1-1): DVKVTQSSRYLVKRTGEKVFLECVQDMDHENMFWYRQDPGLGLRLIYFSYDVKMKEKGDIPEGYSVSREKKERFSLILESASTNQTSMYLCASTLGRGNTEAFFGQGTRLTVV.